A selection of T cell receptor beta chains follows, all from one sample in a study of blood T cell repertoires in COVID-19. Clones were sequenced by immunoSEQ multiplex PCR, and TCRdb holds only the in-frame ones, with some missing. The sample gives about 180,000 clones, about 82% of which show up once; approximately 7% is in the top ten. Sample: peripheral blood. These receptors all come from a man aged 70 or older with active or convalescent COVID-19. The CDR3 runs from the conserved cysteine through the conserved F or W. A D gene is named only where the DNA matches it firmly. The size of a clone is reported for some rows only, either as once, few or many, or as a class for expanded clones.

J: TRBJ2-1; size: NA; D: TRBD1; V: TRBV5-1; CDR3: CASSPRQGGPGEQFF; DNA: TGCGCCAGCAGCCCGAGACAGGGGGGTCCTGGGGAGCAGTTCTTC
J: TRBJ2-7; size: once; D: TRBD2; V: TRBV5-1; CDR3: CASSSGVLAGSYEQYF; DNA: TGCGCCAGCAGCTCGGGGGTTCTAGCGGGGTCCTACGAGCAGTACTTC
J: TRBJ2-7; size: few; D: TRBD1; V: TRBV11-3; CDR3: CASSAAGQGSLYF; DNA: TGTGCCAGCAGCGCTGCGGGACAGGGCTCCTTGTACTTC
J: TRBJ1-5; size: NA; D: NA; V: TRBV21-1; CDR3: CASGKGFGNIRQHF; DNA: TGTGCCAGCGGCAAAGGGTTTGGCAACATCCGTCAGCATTTT
J: TRBJ1-2; size: few; D: NA; V: TRBV12-3/TRBV12-4; CDR3: CASSPIQRYGYTF; DNA: TGTGCCAGCAGTCCAATCCAGCGCTATGGCTACACCTTC
J: TRBJ1-1; size: NA; D: NA; V: TRBV19; CDR3: CASSPLDRENTEAFF; DNA: TGTGCCAGTAGTCCGCTGGACAGAGAGAACACTGAAGCTTTCTTT
J: TRBJ2-2; size: NA; D: TRBD2; V: TRBV7-2; CDR3: CASSLTSVSGGELFF; DNA: TGTGCCAGCAGCTTAACTAGCGTATCAGGCGGGGAGCTGTTTTTT
J: TRBJ1-5; size: NA; D: NA; V: TRBV19; CDR3: CAAMTVPQKPGNQPQHF; DNA: TGTGCCGCGATGACAGTCCCCCAAAAACCGGGCAATCAGCCCCAGCATTTT
J: TRBJ2-1; size: NA; D: NA; V: TRBV9; CDR3: CASSGLSGEYNEQFF; DNA: TGTGCCAGCAGCGGACTGAGCGGCGAGTACAATGAGCAGTTCTTC
J: TRBJ2-6; size: few; D: NA; V: TRBV6-5; CDR3: CASSLGSGANVLTF; DNA: TGTGCCAGCAGTCTCGGCTCTGGGGCCAACGTCCTGACTTTC
J: TRBJ1-5; size: once; D: NA; V: TRBV19; CDR3: CASSRGFGQPQHF; DNA: TGTGCCAGTAGCCGGGGGTTCGGGCAGCCCCAGCATTTT
J: TRBJ2-5; size: NA; D: NA; V: TRBV6-6; CDR3: CASSYPPRGKETQYF; DNA: TGTGCCAGCAGTTACCCCCCCCGCGGGAAAGAGACCCAGTACTTC
J: TRBJ1-2; size: NA; D: NA; V: TRBV18; CDR3: CASSPNRDNRPNGYTF; DNA: TGTGCCAGCTCACCAAACCGGGACAACCGACCAAATGGCTACACCTTC
J: TRBJ1-2; size: NA; D: TRBD1; V: TRBV7-2; CDR3: CASSATGGVNYGYTF; DNA: TGTGCCAGCAGCGCAACAGGGGGCGTCAACTATGGCTACACCTTC
J: TRBJ1-2; size: NA; D: TRBD1; V: TRBV5-1; CDR3: CASNLEGAEGYTF; DNA: TGCGCCAGCAACCTGGAGGGGGCGGAGGGCTACACCTTC
J: TRBJ1-4; size: few; D: TRBD1; V: TRBV5-1; CDR3: CASRRTGEPTNEKLFF; DNA: TGCGCCAGCAGACGGACAGGGGAACCAACTAATGAAAAACTGTTTTTT
J: TRBJ2-7; size: NA; D: NA; V: TRBV10-1; CDR3: CASSQGPGLYEQYF; DNA: TGCGCCAGCAGTCAGGGTCCAGGGCTGTACGAGCAGTACTTC
J: TRBJ2-3; size: NA; D: TRBD2; V: TRBV5-1; CDR3: CASSSPGLAEETQYF; DNA: TGCGCCAGCAGCTCACCGGGACTAGCGGAAGAGACGCAGTATTTT
J: TRBJ1-2; size: NA; D: TRBD1; V: TRBV7-8; CDR3: CASSLATRDRPLLYGYTF; DNA: TGTGCCAGCAGCTTAGCAACTCGGGACAGGCCTTTACTCTATGGCTACACCTTC
J: TRBJ2-3; size: NA; D: NA; V: TRBV9; CDR3: CASSVRGDSTDTQYF; DNA: TGTGCCAGCAGCGTTCGCGGGGATAGCACAGATACGCAGTATTTT
J: TRBJ2-1; size: NA; D: NA; V: TRBV28; CDR3: CASSLQGTAEQFF; DNA: TGTGCCAGCAGTTTACAGGGGACCGCTGAGCAGTTCTTC
J: TRBJ1-1; size: NA; D: TRBD1; V: TRBV19; CDR3: CASSPDRGIGSFF; DNA: TGTGCCAGTAGTCCCGACAGGGGCATAGGGTCTTTCTTT
J: TRBJ1-2; size: NA; D: TRBD1; V: TRBV7-2; CDR3: CASSSAGTGYGYTF; DNA: TGTGCCAGCAGCTCAGCCGGGACAGGCTATGGCTACACCTTC
J: TRBJ2-3; size: NA; D: NA; V: TRBV10-3; CDR3: CAISEEQGGTQYF; DNA: TGTGCCATCAGTGAGGAACAGGGGGGGACGCAGTATTTT
J: TRBJ2-3; size: NA; D: TRBD2; V: TRBV7-9; CDR3: CASSLGRLAGEDTQYF; DNA: TGTGCCAGCAGCTTAGGGCGACTAGCGGGAGAAGATACGCAGTATTTT
J: TRBJ2-2; size: NA; D: NA; V: TRBV7-9; CDR3: CASSGPGGSGELFF; DNA: TGTGCCAGCAGCGGGCCCGGGGGATCGGGGGAGCTGTTTTTT
J: TRBJ1-5; size: NA; D: NA; V: TRBV19; CDR3: CASTTSGGNQPQHF; DNA: TGTGCCAGTACCACCAGCGGGGGCAATCAGCCCCAGCATTTT
J: TRBJ2-5; size: NA; D: NA; V: TRBV5-6; CDR3: CASREAEGQYF; DNA: TGTGCCAGCAGGGAGGCAGAGGGCCAGTACTTC
J: TRBJ1-1; size: NA; D: NA; V: TRBV4-1; CDR3: CASSQEGRGAEAFF; DNA: TGCGCCAGCAGCCAAGAGGGTCGGGGGGCTGAAGCTTTCTTT
J: TRBJ1-2; size: once; D: NA; V: TRBV19; CDR3: CASKQTVHYGYTF; DNA: TGTGCCAGTAAGCAGACAGTTCACTATGGCTACACCTTC
J: TRBJ1-3; size: few; D: NA; V: TRBV29-1; CDR3: CSVGEENTIYF; DNA: TGCAGCGTAGGGGAGGAAAACACCATATATTTT
J: TRBJ2-1; size: few; D: NA; V: TRBV3-1/TRBV3-2; CDR3: CASSQDHWASSYNEQFF; DNA: TGTGCCAGCAGCCAAGATCATTGGGCGAGCTCCTACAATGAGCAGTTCTTC
J: TRBJ1-1; size: NA; D: NA; V: TRBV19; CDR3: CASSPSTSTEAFF; DNA: TGTGCCAGTAGCCCAAGCACCTCCACTGAAGCTTTCTTT
J: TRBJ2-1; size: NA; D: TRBD2; V: TRBV2; CDR3: CASRTSEGGYNEQFF; DNA: TGTGCCAGCAGAACTAGCGAAGGTGGCTACAATGAGCAGTTCTTC
J: TRBJ2-4; size: NA; D: NA; V: TRBV9; CDR3: CASSVDVGQRNIQYF; DNA: TGTGCCAGCAGCGTAGATGTCGGACAGAGAAACATTCAGTACTTC
J: TRBJ1-1; size: NA; D: NA; V: TRBV10-3; CDR3: CAISESGQLNTEAFF; DNA: TGTGCCATCAGTGAGTCTGGGCAGCTGAACACTGAAGCTTTCTTT
J: TRBJ2-5; size: NA; D: TRBD2; V: TRBV10-1; CDR3: CASSEGAPGLAGSPQYF; DNA: TGCGCCAGCAGTGAGGGGGCCCCGGGACTAGCGGGAAGTCCACAGTACTTC
J: TRBJ2-2; size: NA; D: NA; V: TRBV7-6; CDR3: CASSSSPSGKLFF; DNA: TGTGCCAGCAGCTCCTCACCCTCCGGGAAGCTGTTTTTT
J: TRBJ2-7; size: few; D: NA; V: TRBV9; CDR3: CASSPRQVSYEQYF; DNA: TGTGCCAGCAGCCCTCGACAGGTCTCCTACGAGCAGTACTTC
J: TRBJ2-3; size: few; D: NA; V: TRBV11-2; CDR3: CASSLLGSTDTQYF; DNA: TGTGCCAGCAGCTTGTTGGGCAGCACAGATACGCAGTATTTT
J: TRBJ2-1; size: many; D: TRBD2; V: TRBV7-6; CDR3: CASSPPAGVGYNEQFF; DNA: TGTGCCAGCAGCCCCCCTGCGGGAGTAGGCTACAATGAGCAGTTCTTC
J: TRBJ2-5; size: many; D: TRBD2; V: TRBV6-5; CDR3: CASSYSRLAETQYF; DNA: TGTGCCAGCAGTTACTCGAGACTAGCAGAGACCCAGTACTTC